This T cell receptor beta chain was identified during a study of blood T cell repertoires in COVID-19. Turning to the study itself: The cDNA or gDNA used as material had been derived from T cells, B-cell-depleted T cells, or PBMCs.

Authors' analysis steps: Researchers report that nucleated cell counts were estimated from reference gene primer amplification. Libraries were prepared by immunoSEQ multiplex PCR; TCRdb keeps only in-frame clonotypes and omits some of them. V, J and clone size were drawn from that table, and D and trimming were deduced from the DNA. The profile shows fewer than 700,000 clones, 85% to 90% of them singletons. Trimming pared 5 bases from V and 6 bases from J, leaving 14 bases between. Germline CDR1 SEHNR, CDR2 FQNEAQ (reference sequence). The CDR3 is 14 amino acids. The TCR comes from a woman aged 45-60 years with COVID-19, enrolled during active disease. Specimen: peripheral blood. The chain employs TRBV7-9 and TRBJ1-5, with a weak D call TRBD1 (5 bases). Here the CDR3 DNA reads TGTGCCAGCAGCCTCGACAGCCAAAGTCAGCCCCAGCATTTT. Translating gives CASSLDSQSQPQHF.